The 26 T cell receptor beta chains reported below all come from one sample, sequenced in a study of a mutant IDH1 vaccine in newly diagnosed glioma. Time point given: week 23, last vaccination. Vaccination used 300 ug of mutant IDH1 20-mer peptide per dose, with topical imiquimod. Their recognized antigens are unknown. Generated by immunoSEQ multiplex PCR, the TCRdb table keeps only in-frame clones and is missing some. The sample includes 43,000 or so clones, 84% of them seen just once. This specimen consisted of PBMCs, obtained from a glioma patient whose treatment included an IDH1 peptide vaccine. These receptors all come from a woman under 30 with glioma. Some clones in this sample may be carry-over from other donors' samples.

The chain is built from TRBV7-9 and TRBJ2-7; no reliable D call. Germline CDR1 reads SEHNR; CDR2 reads FQNEAQ (reference sequence). The V and J ends lost 0 bases and 5 bases respectively, with 8 bases between them. This CDR3 has 13 amino acids. The CDR3 nucleotides are TGTGCCAGCAGCTTAGCCCCCGGCGACGAGCAGTACTTC. This translates into CASSLAPGDEQYF.

CDR3 sequence: CASSIPSSYNEQFF. Written as DNA, the CDR3 is TGTGCCAGCAGCATCCCAAGCTCCTACAATGAGCAGTTCTTC. The chain combines TRBV7-6 with TRBJ2-1; D is uncertain. V lost 5 bases and J lost 0, with 8 bases in between. The CDR3 runs 14 residues. Germline lookup yields CDR1 SGHVS and CDR2 FNYEAQ.

The chain joins TRBV6-5 to TRBJ1-4; 8 nucleotides match TRBD1. CDR1 is MNHEY and CDR2 is SVGAGI in the germline V gene. CDR3 size: 14 residues. The J segment lost 8 bases and the V segment lost 6 bases, leaving 8 bases of the junction unmatched. DNA of the CDR3: TGTGCCAGCAGCTCCGGGACAGGTCGAGAAAAACTGTTTTTT. The encoded protein is CASSSGTGREKLFF.

The chain combines TRBV6-5 with TRBJ2-7, with a tentative D call TRBD1 (5 bases). V was clipped by 4 bases and J by 3 bases, with 7 bases between them. This CDR3 has 12 residues. The V gene's germline CDR1 is MNHEY and CDR2 SVGAGI. The CDR3 reads CASSWGSYEQYF. The DNA for the CDR3 is TGTGCCAGCAGTTGGGGCAGCTACGAGCAGTACTTC.

The chain is built from TRBV4-1 and TRBJ2-7, with D perhaps assigned TRBD1 or TRBD2 (6 bases each). CDR1 and CDR2 (germline): MGHRA, YSYEKL. Trimming cost V 2 bases and J 3 bases, with 11 bases left between them. There are 14 residues in the CDR3. This CDR3 is CASSQLGGFYEQYF. The CDR3 DNA sequence: TGCGCCAGCAGCCAATTAGGGGGGTTCTACGAGCAGTACTTC.

This clone came up once. The gene calls are TRBV30 and TRBJ2-3; possibly TRBD2 for D (6 bases). Germline CDR1 is GTSNPN and CDR2 is SVGIG (reference sequence). V lost 4 bases to trimming and J lost 3 bases, with 8 bases between them. The CDR3 sequence is 12 residues long. Here the CDR3 reads CAWNRETDTQYF. The CDR3 DNA follows: TGTGCCTGGAACCGGGAGACAGATACGCAGTATTTT. The full variable domain, in which reference TRBV30 and TRBJ2-3 provide the parts outside the CDR3, is SQTIHQWPATLVQPVGSPLSLECTVEGTSNPNLYWYRQAAGRGLQLLFYSVGIGQISSEVPQNLSASRPQDRQFILSSKKLLLSDSGFYLCAWNRETDTQYFGPGTRLTVL.

This clone was recorded a few times. The chain links TRBV27 to TRBJ2-1; D is ambiguous. V was pared by 5 bases and J by 4 bases, with 6 bases between. The CDR3 spans 12 residues. CDR1 and CDR2 (germline): MNHEY, SMNVEV (reference sequence). CDR3 nucleotide sequence: TGTGCCAGCAGTGGACCTTACAATGAGCAGTTCTTC. It codes for CASSGPYNEQFF.

The V call is TRBV27, the J call TRBJ2-1; D may be TRBD1 (6 bases). This CDR3 has 14 residues. The germline gives CDR1 MNHEY, CDR2 SMNVEV (reference sequence). The V end lost 2 bases, the J end lost 6 bases, and 11 bases lay between the germline ends. The CDR3 protein is CASSLETGSNEQFF. The DNA of the CDR3 is TGTGCCAGCAGTTTAGAGACAGGCTCCAATGAGCAGTTCTTC.

V gene TRBV5-1 combines with J gene TRBJ1-2; D is unresolved. Trimming pared 0 bases from V and 5 bases from J, leaving 8 bases between. Germline V gene data show CDR1 as SGHRS and CDR2 as YFSETQ. The CDR3 is made up of 13 amino acids. Written as DNA, the CDR3 is TGCGCCAGCAGCTTGGAAGTTGTATATGGCTACACCTTC. Translation gives CASSLEVVYGYTF.

This clone was picked up one time. This chain connects TRBV7-6 to TRBJ1-6, with D perhaps TRBD1 (5 bases). Germline lookup yields CDR1 SGHVS and CDR2 FNYEAQ. Trimming cost V 5 bases and J 0 bases, with 11 bases left between them. The CDR3 covers 16 residues. For the CDR3, the DNA is TGTGCCAGCAGCGCGGGGGTGAGCTCCTATAATTCACCCCTCCACTTT. Amino acids: CASSAGVSSYNSPLHF.

This clone was detected once. The chain carries TRBV5-6 and TRBJ1-2; D gene ambiguous. V lost 2 bases, J lost 5 bases, and 10 bases lay in between. This CDR3 region has 13 residues. The germline CDR1 and CDR2 sequences are SGHDT and YYEEEE. CDR3 bases: TGTGCCAGCAGCTTTCAGAACATTTATGGCTACACCTTC. Its translation: CASSFQNIYGYTF.

The chain couples TRBV19 to TRBJ1-5, with D maybe TRBD1 (5 bases). Germline CDR1 LNHDA, CDR2 SQIVND (reference sequence). V was shortened by 8 bases and J by 1 base, with 18 bases between the two germline ends. The CDR3 totals 16 residues. CDR3 residues: CASHPRSGVSNQPQHF. The CDR3 coding sequence is TGTGCCAGTCACCCTAGGTCGGGGGTAAGCAATCAGCCCCAGCATTTT.

CDR3 DNA: TGTGCCAGCAGCTTATCCTATGCGGAGACCCAGTACTTC. Translation gives CASSLSYAETQYF. The V call is TRBV7-6, the J call TRBJ2-5; D is undetermined. The CDR3 has 13 amino acids. Germline assignment: CDR1 SGHVS and CDR2 FNYEAQ. The germline V and J ends were trimmed by 2 bases and 5 bases, with 9 bases remaining between them.

This clone is a singleton in its sample. The chain carries TRBV5-1 and TRBJ1-1; weak D call: TRBD1 (5 bases). The CDR3 is 19 residues long. Germline values: CDR1 SGHRS, CDR2 YFSETQ. Trimming took 3 bases from V and 1 from J, leaving 25 bases between them. CDR3 residues: CASSSLLSIRATGNTEAFF. CDR3 DNA: TGCGCCAGCAGCTCATTACTCTCCATTAGGGCTACAGGGAACACTGAAGCTTTCTTT.

V and J are TRBV29-1 and TRBJ2-7, with 9 bases matching TRBD1. Per the germline V gene, CDR1 is SQVTM and CDR2 is ANQGSEA. The CDR3 totals 14 residues. V dropped 7 bases and J dropped 7; count of bases not matched to a gene: 14. The CDR3 DNA sequence: TGCAGCGCTGTCCCGACAGGGGGAGTCTGGGAGCAGTACTTC. It codes for CSAVPTGGVWEQYF.

The chain has TRBV5-1 and TRBJ2-7, with 7 bases that match TRBD1. The CDR3 is 15 amino acids. Germline V gene lookup returns CDR1 SGHRS and CDR2 YFSETQ. The V gene end was trimmed by 4 bases and the J gene end by 0 bases; junction bases not matched to a gene: 7. CDR3 in DNA: TGCGCCAGCAGCCCCCCTCGGGACAGCTCCTACGAGCAGTACTTC. Translation gives CASSPPRDSSYEQYF.

J is TRBJ1-1 and V is TRBV5-6; D is ambiguous. The CDR3 covers 11 residues. Trimming left V 4 bases short and J 6 bases short, with 7 bases between. Germline loops: CDR1 SGHDT, CDR2 YYEEEE. The DNA for the CDR3 is TGTGCCAGCAGCCGCCTGGCTGAAGCTTTCTTT. This sequence encodes CASSRLAEAFF.

The chain carries TRBV6-5 and TRBJ2-7, with TRBD2 matching over 14 bases. V shed 4 bases, J shed 5 bases, and the junction held 4 bases outside the gene matches. CDR1 and CDR2 from the germline V gene are MNHEY and SVGAGI. The CDR3 spans 15 residues. The CDR3 loop reads CASSSRTSGRNEQYF. Written as DNA, the CDR3 is TGTGCCAGCAGTTCCCGGACTAGCGGGAGGAACGAGCAGTACTTC.

This clone was seen more than once but under ten times. The genes are TRBV13 and TRBJ2-1, with TRBD2 identical over 9 bases. Germline lookup yields CDR1 PRHDT and CDR2 FYEKMQ (reference sequence). The CDR3 totals 15 residues. The V gene end was trimmed by 1 base and the J gene end by 3 bases; junction bases not matched to a gene: 1. For the CDR3, the DNA is TGTGCCAGCAGCTTAGCACTAGCGGGCTACAATGAGCAGTTCTTC. This translates into CASSLALAGYNEQFF.

This clone was found a few times. This chain joins TRBV6-5 and TRBJ1-1; no definite D call. The CDR3 loop spans 10 amino acids. V lost 8 bases and J 4 bases, leaving 5 bases between the germline ends. Germline CDR1 is MNHEY and CDR2 is SVGAGI. The CDR3 spells CASGRTEAFF. The CDR3 nucleotides read TGTGCCAGCGGTCGCACTGAAGCTTTCTTT.

V usage is TRBV12-5 and J usage is TRBJ1-1; weak D call: TRBD1 (5 bases). V was cut by 5 bases and J by 0 bases, with 13 bases left in between. Per the germline V gene, CDR1 is LGHNT and CDR2 is FRNRAP. The CDR3 sequence is 15 residues long. CDR3 sequence (DNA): TGTGCTAGTGGTCCGGGGTGGGGGGTGAACACTGAAGCTTTCTTT. Its protein product is CASGPGWGVNTEAFF.

The table lists this clone with a few counts. V and J are TRBV9 and TRBJ2-7, with D perhaps matching TRBD1 (5 bases). V lost 3 bases and J 3 bases, leaving 7 bases between the germline ends. CDR1 and CDR2 (germline): SGDLS, YYNGEE. This CDR3 has 12 amino acids. The CDR3 reads CASSADSYEQYF. In DNA form, the CDR3 reads TGTGCCAGCAGCGCCGACAGCTACGAGCAGTACTTC.

The V call is TRBV2, the J call TRBJ2-1; D ambiguous. The CDR3 contains 16 residues. CDR1 and CDR2 from the germline V gene are SNHLY and FYNNEI. Trimming pared 4 bases from V and 2 bases from J, leaving 15 bases between. The CDR3 loop is CASSVVGSSTYNEQFF. In DNA, the CDR3 is TGTGCCAGCAGTGTAGTGGGTAGCTCTACCTACAATGAGCAGTTCTTC. Using reference TRBV2 and TRBJ2-1 for the parts outside the CDR3, the full variable domain is EPEVTQTPSHQVTQMGQEVILRCVPISNHLYFYWYRQILGQKVEFLVSFYNNEISEKSEIFDDQFSVERPDGSNFTLKIRSTKLEDSAMYFCASSVVGSSTYNEQFFGPGTRLTVL.

The CDR3 loop reads CASSLSRGDEKLFF. As DNA, the CDR3 is TGTGCCAGCAGCTTAAGCAGGGGGGACGAAAAACTGTTTTTT. The chain joins TRBV7-9 to TRBJ1-4; TRBD1 matches at 7 bases. Per germline, CDR1 SEHNR and CDR2 FQNEAQ (reference sequence). The CDR3 is 14 residues long. Trimming at V came to 2 bases and at J to 8 bases, leaving 5 bases not matched to a gene.

The chain carries TRBV4-1 and TRBJ1-1; D is ambiguous. Germline V gene sequence: CDR1 MGHRA, CDR2 YSYEKL. With 4 bases removed from V and 1 base from J, the gap between germline ends came to 7 bases. This CDR3 is 13 amino acids long. The DNA of the CDR3 is TGCGCCAGCAGCCTTCAGCAGAACACTGAAGCTTTCTTT. This translates into CASSLQQNTEAFF.

The V gene is TRBV5-5, the J gene TRBJ2-7; D call uncertain. The V gene lost 0 bases and the J gene lost 4 bases, with 8 bases spanning the gap. CDR1 is SGHKS and CDR2 is YYEKEE in the germline V gene (reference sequence). The CDR3 covers 13 residues. CDR3 sequence reads: CASSLGPGYEQYF. The CDR3 bases are TGTGCCAGCAGCTTGGGGCCTGGATACGAGCAGTACTTC.